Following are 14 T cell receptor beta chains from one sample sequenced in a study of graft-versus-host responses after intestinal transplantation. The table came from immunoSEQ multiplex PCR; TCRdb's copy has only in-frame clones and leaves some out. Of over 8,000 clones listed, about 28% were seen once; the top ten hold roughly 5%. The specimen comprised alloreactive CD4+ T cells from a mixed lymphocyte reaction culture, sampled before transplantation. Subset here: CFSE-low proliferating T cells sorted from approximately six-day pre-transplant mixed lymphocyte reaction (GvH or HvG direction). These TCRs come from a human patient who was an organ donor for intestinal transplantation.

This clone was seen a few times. CDR3 bases: TGTGCCAGCAGCTTGGGGGGGCGAGGAACTGAAGCTTTCTTT. Translated: CASSLGGRGTEAFF. V and J are TRBV5-4 and TRBJ1-1; TRBD1 might be the D (6 bases). The germline CDR1 and CDR2 sequences are SGHNT and YYREEE (reference sequence). The CDR3 covers 14 residues. V was shortened by 0 bases and J by 5 bases, with 11 bases between the two germline ends. The full variable domain, with the rest looked up from reference TRBV5-4 and TRBJ1-1, is ETGVTQSPTHLIKTRGQQVTLRCSSQSGHNTVSWYQQALGQGPQFIFQYYREEENGRGNFPPRFSGLQFPNYSSELNVNALELDDSALYLCASSLGGRGTEAFFGQGTRLTVV.

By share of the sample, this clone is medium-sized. The CDR3 DNA sequence: TGTGCCAGCAGCTTAGGGGGTTTTAGCGGGGGCCCCACCGGGGAGCTGTTTTTT. Translation: CASSLGGFSGGPTGELFF. The chain recombines TRBV5-4 with TRBJ2-2; 9 bases are a match to TRBD2. The CDR3 spans 18 residues. CDR1 SGHNT and CDR2 YYREEE come from the germline V gene (reference sequence). V lost 2 bases to trimming and J lost 4 bases; unmatched junction nucleotides: 12.

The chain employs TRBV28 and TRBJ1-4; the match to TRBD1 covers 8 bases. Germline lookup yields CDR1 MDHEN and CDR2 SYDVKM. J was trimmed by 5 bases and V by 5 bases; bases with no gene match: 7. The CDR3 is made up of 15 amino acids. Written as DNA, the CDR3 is TGTGCCAGCAGTGCCTCAGGGGGCAGAAATGAAAAACTGTTTTTT. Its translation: CASSASGGRNEKLFF.

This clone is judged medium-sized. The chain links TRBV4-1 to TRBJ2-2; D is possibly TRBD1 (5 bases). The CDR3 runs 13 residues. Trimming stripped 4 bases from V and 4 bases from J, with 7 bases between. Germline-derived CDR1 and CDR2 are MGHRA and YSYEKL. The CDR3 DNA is TGCGCCAGCAGCCGACAGTTCACCGGGGAGCTGTTTTTT. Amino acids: CASSRQFTGELFF.

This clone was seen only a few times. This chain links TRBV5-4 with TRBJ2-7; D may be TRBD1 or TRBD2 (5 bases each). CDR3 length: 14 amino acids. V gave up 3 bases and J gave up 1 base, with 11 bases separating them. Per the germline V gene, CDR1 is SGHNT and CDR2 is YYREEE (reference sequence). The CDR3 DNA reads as TGTGCCAGCAGCTCTATTGGGACGTCCTACGAGCAGTACTTC. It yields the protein CASSSIGTSYEQYF.

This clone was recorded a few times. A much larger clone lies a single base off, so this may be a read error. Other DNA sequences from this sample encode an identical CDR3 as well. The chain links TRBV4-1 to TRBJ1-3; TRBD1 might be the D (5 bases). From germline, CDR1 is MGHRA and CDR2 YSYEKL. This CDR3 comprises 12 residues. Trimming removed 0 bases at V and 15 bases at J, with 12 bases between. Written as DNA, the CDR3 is TGCGCCAGCAGCCAAGAAGGCAGGGTTAAATATTTT. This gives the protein CASSQEGRVKYF.

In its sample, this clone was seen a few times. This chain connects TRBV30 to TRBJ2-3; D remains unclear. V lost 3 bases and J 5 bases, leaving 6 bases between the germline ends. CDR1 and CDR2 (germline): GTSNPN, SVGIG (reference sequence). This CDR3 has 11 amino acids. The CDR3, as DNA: TGTGCCTGGAGGGTTATAGATACGCAGTATTTT. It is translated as CAWRVIDTQYF.

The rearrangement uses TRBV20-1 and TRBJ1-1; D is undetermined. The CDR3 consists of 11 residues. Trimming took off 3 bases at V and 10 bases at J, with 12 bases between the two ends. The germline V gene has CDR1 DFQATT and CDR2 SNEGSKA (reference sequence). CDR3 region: CSARTVLGAFF. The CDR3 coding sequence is TGCAGTGCTAGGACGGTATTAGGAGCTTTCTTT.

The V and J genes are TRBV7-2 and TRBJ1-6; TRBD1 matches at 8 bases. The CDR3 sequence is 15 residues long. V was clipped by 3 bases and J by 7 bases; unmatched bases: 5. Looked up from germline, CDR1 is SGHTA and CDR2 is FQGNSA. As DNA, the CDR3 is TGTGCCAGCAGCTTCGGACAGGGTCAAAATTCACCCCTCCACTTT. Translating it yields CASSFGQGQNSPLHF. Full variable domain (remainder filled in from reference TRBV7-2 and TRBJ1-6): GAGVSQSPSNKVTEKGKDVELRCDPISGHTALYWYRQSLGQGLEFLIYFQGNSAPDKSGLPSDRFSAERTGGSVSTLTIQRTQQEDSAVYLCASSFGQGQNSPLHFGNGTRLTVT.

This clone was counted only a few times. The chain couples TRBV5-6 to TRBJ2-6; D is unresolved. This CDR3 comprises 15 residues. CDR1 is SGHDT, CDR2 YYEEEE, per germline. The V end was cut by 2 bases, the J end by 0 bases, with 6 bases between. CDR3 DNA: TGTGCCAGCAGCTTTTCTCCCTCTGGGGCCAACGTCCTGACTTTC. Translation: CASSFSPSGANVLTF.

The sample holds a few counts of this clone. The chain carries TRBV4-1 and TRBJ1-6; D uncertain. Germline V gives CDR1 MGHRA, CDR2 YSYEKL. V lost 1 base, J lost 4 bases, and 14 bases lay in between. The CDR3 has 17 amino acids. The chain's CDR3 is CASSQAFSAFYNSPLHF. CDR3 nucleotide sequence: TGCGCCAGCAGCCAAGCGTTCTCCGCGTTTTATAATTCACCCCTCCACTTT.

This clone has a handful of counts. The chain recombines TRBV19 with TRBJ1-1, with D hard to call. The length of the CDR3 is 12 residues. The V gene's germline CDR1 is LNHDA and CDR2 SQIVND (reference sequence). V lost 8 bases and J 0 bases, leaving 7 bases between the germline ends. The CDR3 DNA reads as TGTGCCAGTTTTGCCATGAACACTGAAGCTTTCTTT. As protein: CASFAMNTEAFF.

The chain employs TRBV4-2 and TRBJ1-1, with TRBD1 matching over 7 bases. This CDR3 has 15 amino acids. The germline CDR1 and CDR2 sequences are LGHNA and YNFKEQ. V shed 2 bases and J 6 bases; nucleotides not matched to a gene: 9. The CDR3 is CASSQSGTGAAEAFF. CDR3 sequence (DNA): TGTGCCAGCAGCCAAAGCGGTACAGGGGCCGCTGAAGCTTTCTTT.

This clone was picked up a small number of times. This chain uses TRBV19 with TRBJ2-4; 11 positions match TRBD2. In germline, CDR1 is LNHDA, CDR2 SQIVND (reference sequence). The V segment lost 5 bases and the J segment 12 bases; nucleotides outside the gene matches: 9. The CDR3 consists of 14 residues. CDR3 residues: CASSESLAGGPQYF. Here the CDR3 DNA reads TGTGCCAGTAGTGAAAGCCTAGCGGGGGGCCCTCAGTACTTC.